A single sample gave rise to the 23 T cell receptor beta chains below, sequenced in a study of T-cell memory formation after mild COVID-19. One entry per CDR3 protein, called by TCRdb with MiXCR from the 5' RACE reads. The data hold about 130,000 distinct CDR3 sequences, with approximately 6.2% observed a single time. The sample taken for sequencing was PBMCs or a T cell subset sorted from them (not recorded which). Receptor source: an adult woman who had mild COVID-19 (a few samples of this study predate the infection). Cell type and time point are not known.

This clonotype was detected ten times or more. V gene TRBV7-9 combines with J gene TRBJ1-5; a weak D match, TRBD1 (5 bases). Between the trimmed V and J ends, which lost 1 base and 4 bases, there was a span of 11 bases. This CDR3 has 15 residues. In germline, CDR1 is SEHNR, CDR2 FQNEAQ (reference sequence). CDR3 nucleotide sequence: TGTGCCAGCAGCTTAGATCTGGGGCTTAATCAGCCCCAGCATTTT. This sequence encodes CASSLDLGLNQPQHF.

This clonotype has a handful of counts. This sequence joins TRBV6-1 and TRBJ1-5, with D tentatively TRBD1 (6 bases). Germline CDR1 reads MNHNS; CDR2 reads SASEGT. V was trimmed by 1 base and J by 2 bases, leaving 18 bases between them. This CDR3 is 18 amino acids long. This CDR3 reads CASSEGLGAGVGNQPQHF. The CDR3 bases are TGTGCCAGCAGTGAAGGTCTCGGGGCAGGGGTAGGCAATCAGCCCCAGCATTTT.

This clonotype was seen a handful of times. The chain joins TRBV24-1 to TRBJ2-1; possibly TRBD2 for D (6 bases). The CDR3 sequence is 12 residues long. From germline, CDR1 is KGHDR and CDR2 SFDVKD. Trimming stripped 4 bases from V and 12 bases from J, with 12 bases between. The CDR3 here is CATSETGGRQFF. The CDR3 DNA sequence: TGTGCCACCAGTGAAACCGGGGGAAGGCAGTTCTTC.

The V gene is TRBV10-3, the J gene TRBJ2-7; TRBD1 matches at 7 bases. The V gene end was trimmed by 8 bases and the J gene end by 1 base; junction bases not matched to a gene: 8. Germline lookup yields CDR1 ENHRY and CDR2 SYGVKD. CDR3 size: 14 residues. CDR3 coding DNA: TGTGCCATCGGCGGACAGGCTTCTTCCTACGAGCAGTACTTC. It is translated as CAIGGQASSYEQYF.

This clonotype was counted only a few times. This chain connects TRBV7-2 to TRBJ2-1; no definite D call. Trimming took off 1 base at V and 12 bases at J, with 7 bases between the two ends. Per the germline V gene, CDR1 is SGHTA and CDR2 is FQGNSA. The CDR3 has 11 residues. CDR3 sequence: CASSLVNGQFF. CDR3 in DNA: TGTGCCAGCAGCTTAGTGAACGGGCAGTTCTTC. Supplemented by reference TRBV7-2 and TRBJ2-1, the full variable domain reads GAGVSQSPSNKVTEKGKDVELRCDPISGHTALYWYRQSLGQGLEFLIYFQGNSAPDKSGLPSDRFSAERTGGSVSTLTIQRTQQEDSAVYLCASSLVNGQFFGPGTRLTVL.

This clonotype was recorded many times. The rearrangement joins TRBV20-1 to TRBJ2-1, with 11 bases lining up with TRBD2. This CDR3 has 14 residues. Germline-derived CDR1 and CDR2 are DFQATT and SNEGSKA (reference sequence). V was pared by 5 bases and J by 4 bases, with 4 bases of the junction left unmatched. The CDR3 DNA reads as TGCAGTGCTCCGACTAGCGGGGTTTACAATGAGCAGTTCTTC. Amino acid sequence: CSAPTSGVYNEQFF.

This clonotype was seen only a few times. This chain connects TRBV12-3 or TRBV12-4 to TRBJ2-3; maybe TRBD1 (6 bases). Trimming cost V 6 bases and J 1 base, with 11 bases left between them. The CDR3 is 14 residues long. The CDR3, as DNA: TGTGCCAGCAGGAAACAGGGTCGCACAGATACGCAGTATTTT. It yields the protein CASRKQGRTDTQYF.

Here the CDR3 DNA reads TGTGCCAGCAGCTTCTCGCGATCGCGGAACACTGAAGCTTTCTTT. Its translation is CASSFSRSRNTEAFF. This chain joins TRBV11-2 and TRBJ1-1; D is undetermined. Trimming cost V 3 bases and J 1 base, with 12 bases left between them. The CDR3 is 15 residues long. Per germline, CDR1 SGHAT and CDR2 FQNNGV.

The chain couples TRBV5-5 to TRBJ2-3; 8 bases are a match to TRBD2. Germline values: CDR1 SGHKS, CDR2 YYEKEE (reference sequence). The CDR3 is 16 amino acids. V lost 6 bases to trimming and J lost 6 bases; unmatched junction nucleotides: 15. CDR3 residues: CASNSGSHFRFDTQYF. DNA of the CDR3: TGTGCCAGCAACAGCGGGAGTCATTTTCGGTTCGATACGCAGTATTTT.

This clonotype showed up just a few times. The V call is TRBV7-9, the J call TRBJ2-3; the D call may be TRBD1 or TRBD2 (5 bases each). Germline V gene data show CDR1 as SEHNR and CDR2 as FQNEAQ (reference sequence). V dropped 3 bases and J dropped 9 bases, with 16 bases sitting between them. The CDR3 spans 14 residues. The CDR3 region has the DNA TGTGCCAGCAGCTTCCCGGGACCCGTAAGGACGCAGTATTTT. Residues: CASSFPGPVRTQYF.

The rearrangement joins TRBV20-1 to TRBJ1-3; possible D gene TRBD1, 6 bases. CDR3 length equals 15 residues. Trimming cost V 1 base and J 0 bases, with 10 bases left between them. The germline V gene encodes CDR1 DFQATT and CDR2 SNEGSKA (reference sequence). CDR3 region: CSARVGQYSGNTIYF. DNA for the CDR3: TGCAGTGCTAGAGTTGGACAGTACTCTGGAAACACCATATATTTT.

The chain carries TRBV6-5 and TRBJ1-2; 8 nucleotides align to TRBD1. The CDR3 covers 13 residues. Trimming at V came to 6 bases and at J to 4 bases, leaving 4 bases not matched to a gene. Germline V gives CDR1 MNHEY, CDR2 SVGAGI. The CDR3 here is CASSRTGGYGYTF. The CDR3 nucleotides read TGTGCCAGCAGCCGCACAGGGGGCTATGGCTACACCTTC.

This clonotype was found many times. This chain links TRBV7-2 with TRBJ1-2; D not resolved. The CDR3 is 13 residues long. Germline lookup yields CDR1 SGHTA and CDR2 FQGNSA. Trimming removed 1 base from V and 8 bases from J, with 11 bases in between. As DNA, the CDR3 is TGTGCCAGCAGCTTAGGGTGGGAAGACGGCTACACCTTC. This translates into CASSLGWEDGYTF.

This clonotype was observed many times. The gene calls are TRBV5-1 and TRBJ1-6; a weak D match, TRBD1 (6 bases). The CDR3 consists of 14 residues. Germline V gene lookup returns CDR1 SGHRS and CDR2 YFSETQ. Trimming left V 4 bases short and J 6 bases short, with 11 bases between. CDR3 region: CASSIQGGNSPLHF. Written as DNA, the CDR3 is TGCGCCAGCAGCATACAGGGCGGTAATTCACCCCTCCACTTT.

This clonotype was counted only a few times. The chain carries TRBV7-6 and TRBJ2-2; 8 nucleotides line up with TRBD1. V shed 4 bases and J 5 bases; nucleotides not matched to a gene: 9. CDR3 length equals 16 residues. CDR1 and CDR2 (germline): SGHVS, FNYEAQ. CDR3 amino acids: CASSSSGQVLTGELFF. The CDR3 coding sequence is TGTGCCAGCAGCTCCTCGGGACAGGTCCTTACCGGGGAGCTGTTTTTT.

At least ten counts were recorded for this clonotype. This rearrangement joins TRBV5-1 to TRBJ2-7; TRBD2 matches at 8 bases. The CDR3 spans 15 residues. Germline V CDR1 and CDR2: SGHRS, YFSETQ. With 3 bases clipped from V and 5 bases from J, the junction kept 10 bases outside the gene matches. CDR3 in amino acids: CASSSRSGLVNEQYF. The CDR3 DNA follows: TGCGCCAGCAGCTCAAGATCGGGACTAGTAAACGAGCAGTACTTC.

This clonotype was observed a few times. CDR3 nucleotides: TGTGCCACCAGTCAATCACGACAGGGAGACACCGGGGAGCTGTTTTTT. It specifies CATSQSRQGDTGELFF. The gene calls are TRBV24-1 and TRBJ2-2, with 7 nucleotides matching TRBD1. V lost 6 bases to trimming and J lost 3 bases; unmatched junction nucleotides: 9. The CDR3 is made up of 16 amino acids. Germline V gene sequence: CDR1 KGHDR, CDR2 SFDVKD.

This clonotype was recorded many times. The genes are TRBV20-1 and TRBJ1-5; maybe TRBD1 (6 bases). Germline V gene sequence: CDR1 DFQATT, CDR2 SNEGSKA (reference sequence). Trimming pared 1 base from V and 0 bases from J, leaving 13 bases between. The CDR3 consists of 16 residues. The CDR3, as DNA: TGCAGTGCTAGAGGGGGGCAGGGGCCTAGCAATCAGCCCCAGCATTTT. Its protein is CSARGGQGPSNQPQHF.

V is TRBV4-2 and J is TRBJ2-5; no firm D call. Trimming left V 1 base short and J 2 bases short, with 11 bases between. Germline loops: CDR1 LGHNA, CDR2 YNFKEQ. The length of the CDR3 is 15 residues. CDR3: CASSQGNSRQETQYF. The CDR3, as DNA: TGTGCCAGCAGCCAAGGCAATAGCAGACAAGAGACCCAGTACTTC.

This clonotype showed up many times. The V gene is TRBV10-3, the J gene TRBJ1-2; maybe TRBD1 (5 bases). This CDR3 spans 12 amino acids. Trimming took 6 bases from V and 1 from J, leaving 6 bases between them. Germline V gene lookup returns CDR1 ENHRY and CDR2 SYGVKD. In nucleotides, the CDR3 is TGTGCCATCAGCGACAGTAACTATGGCTACACCTTC. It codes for CAISDSNYGYTF.

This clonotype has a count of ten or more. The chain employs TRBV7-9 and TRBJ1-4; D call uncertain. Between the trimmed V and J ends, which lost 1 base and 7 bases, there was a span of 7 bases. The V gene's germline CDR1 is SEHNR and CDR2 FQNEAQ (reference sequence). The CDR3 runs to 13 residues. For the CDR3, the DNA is TGTGCCAGCAGCTTAGTCCACGGTGAAAAACTGTTTTTT. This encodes CASSLVHGEKLFF.

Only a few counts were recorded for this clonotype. This chain's CDR3 is CASSAPEPNTEAFF. In nucleotides, the CDR3 is TGTGCCAGCAGTGCCCCAGAACCGAACACTGAAGCTTTCTTT. The chain has TRBV2 and TRBJ1-1; no firm D call. The CDR3 is made up of 14 amino acids. Looked up from germline, CDR1 is SNHLY and CDR2 is FYNNEI. V was trimmed by 4 bases and J by 1 base, leaving 10 bases between them.

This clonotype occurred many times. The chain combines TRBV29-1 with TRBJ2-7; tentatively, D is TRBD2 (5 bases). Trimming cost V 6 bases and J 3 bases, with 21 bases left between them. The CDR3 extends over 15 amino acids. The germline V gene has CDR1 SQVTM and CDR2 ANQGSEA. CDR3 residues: CSVAPSSGRYYEQYF. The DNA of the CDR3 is TGCAGCGTCGCCCCCAGCAGTGGGAGATACTACGAGCAGTACTTC.